The present entry profiles one T cell receptor beta chain with its context. The antigen this receptor binds is unknown. Base-call qualities are not available, and no considerably larger clone is one nucleotide away. Ophthalmopathy patients were characterized by moderately to severely active disease, a Clinical Activity Score of at least 3, a NOSPECS grade of at least 4, and a disease duration under 3 months. Anyone with other autoimmune diseases, uncontrolled infections, pregnancy or lactation was excluded from the study. Diagnosis was based on clinical symptoms, serum thyroxine, TRAb, thyroid ultrasound and orbital computed tomography. PBMCs were isolated from more than 8 ml of fresh peripheral blood by Ficoll-Paque density gradient centrifugation. Total RNA was extracted with Trizol reagent and quality-checked on an Agilent 2100 Bioanalyzer. The record originates from a study of Graves' ophthalmopathy and Graves' hyperthyroidism (dated by TCRdb to 2016 to 2019). General notes on the study: Peripheral blood was collected at initial diagnosis, before any treatment. TCR beta repertoire signatures were used to distinguish Graves' ophthalmopathy from Graves' hyperthyroidism and to predict progression to ophthalmopathy. In total, approximately 130 blood samples were TCR-sequenced: some 43 ophthalmopathy, some 75 hyperthyroidism and some 17 hyperthyroidism-to-ophthalmopathy patients. To explore V-J signatures that distinguish ophthalmopathy from hyperthyroidism, a discovery set of about a hundred patients was enrolled, made up of about 40 with ophthalmopathy and under 65 with stable hyperthyroidism. An independent validation cohort comprised 18 to 20 hyperthyroidism patients and 15 to 17 patients who later progressed from hyperthyroidism to ophthalmopathy. In five or six hyperthyroidism patients, T-cell repertoires of thyroid tissue and blood were compared. Following sample collection, hyperthyroidism patients were given methimazole at a starting dose of 30 mg daily, and ophthalmopathy patients were given high-dose intravenous methylprednisolone. Points the paper makes about the study in general: Ophthalmopathy was separated from stable hyperthyroidism by the 13-signature model with around 88% sensitivity and less than 82% specificity in cross-validation and with 80%/75% in the test set. Most of the expanded thyroid clonotypes with a frequency above 0.001 were also detected in blood, and it was suggested that the thyroid immune response may be reflected by blood repertoires. In validation, the model predicted ophthalmopathy progression with roughly 68% sensitivity and roughly 72% specificity; approximately 12 predicted patients were CT-confirmed with GO in a median of approximately 6.5 months. Sample size was not predetermined statistically, and investigators were not blinded to group allocation.

For repertoire sequencing, TCR beta CDR3 regions were amplified from RNA transcripts. The first round of RT-PCR was done with HTBI primers and the Qiagen OneStep RT-PCR kit, and was followed by a second round of multiplex PCR, then size selection and purification. The libraries underwent paired-end sequencing with 100 bp reads on an Illumina HiSeq2000. The authors' analysis ran thus. SOAPnuke was used to process the reads, throwing out any read that had adapters, had uncalled bases, had a mean Phred below 15, or lacked an exact constant-primer or identifier match. COPE v1.2.5 was used to merge the high-quality paired reads. Each unique nucleotide sequence was defined as a clonotype, and clonotypes were aligned to IMGT TRB V, D and J references with MiTCR v1.1. Only V-J combinations with frequency above 0.0001 were analysed, covering around 99% of repertoires. For each V-J combination, a TCR clonal expansion and chaos score was defined as the ratio of F50 clonal expansion to chaos observed in the TCRdist matrix. Welch's t-statistics and random forest were used to reduce features to over ten V-J combinations, which were fed into a naive Bayes classifier. The Morisita-Horn index was used to measure how similar the thyroid and blood repertoires were. The public reads were run again by TCRdb, first through fastp at Q25 and then through MiXCR, and only productive beta chains were kept. Identical CDR3 protein sequences are pooled into one entry, listed with their most common genes and DNA. The V and J calls follow TCRdb's processing rather than the paper's. The sample contains almost 750,000 distinct CDR3 sequences, 35% to 50% of them found a single time. The ten largest make up 44% of the sample.

The material sequenced was peripheral blood. This receptor was identified in an adult man with Graves' ophthalmopathy.

The CDR3 corresponds to CASRGYRGSSGAFF. The sequence in DNA is TGTGCCAGCAGAGGTTACAGGGGCTCCTCTGGGGCTTTCTTT. This chain is built from TRBV12-3 or TRBV12-4 and TRBJ1-1, with 7 central nucleotides matching TRBD1. The CDR3 numbers 14 residues from cysteine through phenylalanine. Just the 42-base CDR3 DNA is kept, in frame starting at base 1. The germline V and J ends show losses of 6 bases and 11 bases respectively, and no gene match explains 15 bases of the junction.